Listed here are 6 T cell receptor beta chains from one sample, sequenced in a study of cytomegalovirus exposure and HLA in healthy donors. The study ran its PCR with 60 Vbeta and 13 Jbeta primers. The assay was immunoSEQ multiplex PCR, and TCRdb's table has in-frame clones only and misses some. The sample lists fewer than 300,000 clones, 86% occurring once. Sequenced input: PBMCs. These receptors were obtained from a man aged 35-49 years in good health and CMV-seropositive.

This chain joins TRBV6-5 and TRBJ1-5, with TRBD1 identical over 7 bases. Germline V gene lookup returns CDR1 MNHEY and CDR2 SVGAGI. The CDR3 is made up of 13 amino acids. The J segment lost 6 bases and the V segment lost 5 bases, leaving 4 bases of the junction unmatched. CDR3 residues: CASSRQGSQPQHF. In DNA form, the CDR3 reads TGTGCCAGCAGTCGACAGGGCAGTCAGCCCCAGCATTTT.

The CDR3 sequence is CSVAGRLNTGELFF. CDR3 in DNA: TGCAGCGTTGCAGGTCGCTTAAACACCGGGGAGCTGTTTTTT. The J gene is TRBJ2-2, the V gene TRBV29-1; D is ambiguous. Germline V CDR1 and CDR2: SQVTM, ANQGSEA. The V end was cut by 4 bases, the J end by 2 bases, with 11 bases between. The CDR3 is 14 amino acids.

The chain employs TRBV19 and TRBJ2-1, with 7 bases matching TRBD2. This CDR3 has 18 amino acids. The germline gives CDR1 LNHDA, CDR2 SQIVND (reference sequence). Trimming at V came to 3 bases and at J to 2 bases, leaving 13 bases not matched to a gene. As DNA, the CDR3 is TGTGCCAGTAGTATTTCCGGGCCATCTAGCGGACCCTACAATGAGCAGTTCTTC. Its translation: CASSISGPSSGPYNEQFF.

V and J are TRBV27 and TRBJ2-1; 7 bases agree with TRBD2. The CDR3 covers 15 residues. Trimming removed 5 bases from V and 8 bases from J; junction bases left unmatched: 12. Per the germline V gene, CDR1 is MNHEY and CDR2 is SMNVEV (reference sequence). CDR3 protein: CASSLRLASGHEQFF. The CDR3 DNA reads TGTGCCAGCAGTCTAAGACTAGCCTCCGGGCATGAGCAGTTCTTC.

The chain couples TRBV4-1 to TRBJ2-5, with 11 positions matching TRBD1. The V gene end was trimmed by 3 bases and the J gene end by 5 bases; junction bases not matched to a gene: 5. The CDR3 has 15 amino acids. Germline CDR1 MGHRA, CDR2 YSYEKL. The CDR3 nucleotides read TGCGCCAGCAGCCATGGGACAGGGGGAAGGGAGACCCAGTACTTC. Translated, it gives CASSHGTGGRETQYF.

The J gene is TRBJ1-6, the V gene TRBV2, with a possible D match to TRBD1 (6 bases). The germline gives CDR1 SNHLY, CDR2 FYNNEI. Deletions cut 5 bases from V and 7 bases from J, with 12 bases between. CDR3 length: 14 amino acids. CDR3 amino acids: CASSQWTANSPLHF. CDR3 DNA sequence: TGTGCCAGCAGTCAATGGACAGCCAATTCACCCCTCCACTTT.